Listed here is a single T cell receptor (beta chain). The target of this receptor is not known. No per-base quality is available; no much larger clone lies one base away. The library was made by PCR. Instrument used: Illumina HiSeq 2500. TCR libraries were prepared with molecular barcoding, using unique molecular identifiers to normalize TCRbeta repertoire quantification. TCRdb cleaned the public reads at Q25 with fastp, built clones with MiXCR and kept in-frame beta chains. Entries are consolidated by CDR3 protein sequence, retaining the most common genes and DNA. The sample data list hundreds of thousands of distinct CDR3 sequences, and around 16% of these were observed just once. Jointly, the top ten make up over 25% of the sample. The record originates from a study of T-cell reconstitution after alpha-beta-depleted transplantation in children (dated by TCRdb to the mid-2010s). Regarding the study in general: The study quantitatively tracked T-cell immune reconstitution after TCRalphabeta/CD19-depleted allogeneic hematopoietic cell transplantation in children using TCR repertoire profiling.

Reading the label with the study, this specimen's treatment or condition is: allogeneic hematopoietic cell transplantation with graft depleted of TCRalphabeta T cells and CD19 B cells. The transplant recipients were children given TCRalphabeta/CD19-depleted allogeneic hematopoietic cell grafts. Overall study results and their limits: The high TCRbeta diversity at day 60 in some patients was ascribed to recipient T cells and intrathymic progenitors that had survived conditioning. Hyperexpanded clone frequencies declined over subsequent months; after one year, T-cell counts and TCRbeta diversity were mostly attributed to newly produced T cells. The apparently early recovery of alphabetaT-cell counts about two months after transplant reportedly depended on only several hundred rapidly expanded clones that came from non-depleted graft cells.

The germline V gene (reference sequence) supplies CDR1 DFQATT and CDR2 SNEGSKA. The junction shows trimming of 5 bases on V and 0 bases on J, plus 11 bases between the germline ends. From the cysteine up to the phenylalanine, the CDR3 has a length of 14 residues. The DNA shown is the 42-base CDR3, in frame from base 1. Here the sequenced sample was PBMCs, mostly from graft donor cells, taken 360 days after TCRalphabeta/CD19-depleted stem cell transplant. The V gene is TRBV20-1 and the J gene is TRBJ2-1; the D gene is not confidently resolved. The TCR comes from a boy under two years old who had a stem cell transplant for Wiskott-Aldrich syndrome, so the T cells may come from the graft donor. The nucleotide sequence is given as TGCAGTGCTTACGACTCTCTCTCCTACAATGAGCAGTTCTTC. Its coded protein is CSAYDSLSYNEQFF.